This T cell receptor (beta chain) came from a study of long-term antiretroviral therapy in people with HIV. Trimming stripped 2 bases from V and 4 bases from J, with 5 bases between. Per germline, CDR1 SGHDN and CDR2 FVKESK. The CDR3 runs 13 residues. The study's findings and limits: The data indicate that diversity increased after ART but remained below transplant donor controls.

About this clone itself: Its antigen is currently unknown. The sample carries other DNA sequences with the same CDR3.

immunoSEQ v3.0 was run at survey level. Clones were read by immunoSEQ multiplex PCR, and TCRdb kept only the in-frame ones, dropping some. The profile covers 15,000 to 20,000 clones, with about 81% appearing a single time and 7% to 10% taken by the ten largest. Specimen: unsorted PBMCs, collected 0.1 years after starting antiretroviral therapy. The chain uses TRBV14 and TRBJ2-2, with D unclear. This receptor was obtained from a young man with HIV. Here the CDR3 reads CASSQSGTGELFF. The CDR3 DNA reads as TGTGCCAGCAGCCAAAGTGGCACCGGGGAGCTGTTTTTT.